Listed here are 7 T cell receptor beta chains from one sample, sequenced in a study of cytomegalovirus exposure and HLA in healthy donors. The PCR ran on 60 Vbeta and 13 Jbeta primers. The protocol was immunoSEQ multiplex PCR, while the TCRdb copy is restricted to in-frame clones and leaves out a portion. The table has fewer than 200,000 clones, about 71% seen once. Material: PBMCs. The receptor source for this set is a man aged 45-65 years in good health and CMV-seronegative.

The chain combines TRBV27 with TRBJ2-1; tentative D call: TRBD2 (6 bases). V lost 2 bases and J lost 0, with 11 bases in between. There are 16 residues in the CDR3. The germline gives CDR1 MNHEY, CDR2 SMNVEV (reference sequence). The CDR3: CASSLTGGGSYNEQFF. The DNA for the CDR3 is TGTGCCAGCAGTTTAACTGGGGGAGGCTCCTACAATGAGCAGTTCTTC.

The rearrangement uses TRBV6-5 and TRBJ1-4; no clear D. The CDR3 sequence is 13 residues long. V lost 4 bases, J lost 8 bases, and 11 bases lay in between. CDR1 and CDR2 (germline): MNHEY, SVGAGI. CDR3 coding DNA: TGTGCCAGCAGTTTCAGCGGGCGGGAAAAACTGTTTTTT. It codes for CASSFSGREKLFF.

The chain recombines TRBV5-1 with TRBJ1-1, with 8 bases that match TRBD1. Trimming at V came to 3 bases and at J to 7 bases, leaving 8 bases not matched to a gene. The CDR3 is 14 residues long. Germline V CDR1 and CDR2: SGHRS, YFSETQ. The CDR3 loop reads CASSWTQGAGEAFF. The CDR3 DNA reads TGCGCCAGCAGCTGGACGCAGGGGGCGGGTGAAGCTTTCTTT.

As concerns this clone: Other DNA sequences from this sample encode an identical CDR3 as well. The genes are TRBV5-1 and TRBJ1-1; 9 positions agree with TRBD1. Germline CDR1 reads SGHRS; CDR2 reads YFSETQ. CDR3 size: 15 residues. V was clipped by 3 bases and J by 1 base; unmatched bases: 4. The CDR3 coding sequence is TGCGCCAGCAGCTCTCGGACAGGGGCGAACACTGAAGCTTTCTTT. Translation: CASSSRTGANTEAFF.

This chain links TRBV6-5 with TRBJ1-5, with a tentative D call TRBD1 (6 bases). Trimming shortened V by 5 bases and J by 6 bases, and 17 bases separated the two germline ends. The CDR3 has 15 amino acids. CDR1 is MNHEY, CDR2 SVGAGI, per germline. CDR3: CASSRYKGEGQPQHF. The CDR3 bases are TGTGCCAGCAGTCGCTACAAGGGGGAGGGTCAGCCCCAGCATTTT.

The genes are TRBV5-1 and TRBJ1-5; D is unresolved. Trimming removed 4 bases at V and 0 bases at J, with 11 bases between. The CDR3 runs 15 residues. Germline CDR1 reads SGHRS; CDR2 reads YFSETQ. The CDR3 coding sequence is TGCGCCAGCAGCCCGGTCGGAGATAGCAATCAGCCCCAGCATTTT. This encodes CASSPVGDSNQPQHF.

The chain employs TRBV6-5 and TRBJ2-7; 7 bases match TRBD1. There are 14 residues in the CDR3. Germline-derived CDR1 and CDR2 are MNHEY and SVGAGI. V lost 3 bases, J lost 4 bases, and 6 bases stayed unmatched. CDR3 in DNA: TGTGCCAGCAGTTATGACAGGGAGTATTACGAGCAGTACTTC. As protein: CASSYDREYYEQYF.